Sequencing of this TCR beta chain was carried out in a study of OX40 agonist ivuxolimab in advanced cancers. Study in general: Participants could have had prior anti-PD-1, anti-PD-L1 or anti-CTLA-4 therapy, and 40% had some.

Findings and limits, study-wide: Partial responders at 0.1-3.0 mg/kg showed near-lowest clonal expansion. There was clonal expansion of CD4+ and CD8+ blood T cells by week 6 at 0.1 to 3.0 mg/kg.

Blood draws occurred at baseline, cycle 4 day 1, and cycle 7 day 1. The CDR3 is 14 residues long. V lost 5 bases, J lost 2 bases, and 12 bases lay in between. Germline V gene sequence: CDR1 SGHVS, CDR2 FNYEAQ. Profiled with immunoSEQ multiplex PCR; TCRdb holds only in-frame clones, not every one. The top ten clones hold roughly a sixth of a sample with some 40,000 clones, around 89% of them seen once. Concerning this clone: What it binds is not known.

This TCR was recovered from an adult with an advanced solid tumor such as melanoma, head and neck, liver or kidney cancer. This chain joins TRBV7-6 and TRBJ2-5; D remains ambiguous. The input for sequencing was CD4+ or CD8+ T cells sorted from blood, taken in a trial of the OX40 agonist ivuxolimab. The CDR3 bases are TGTGCCAGCAGCCCCACGGACCGGCAAGAGACCCAGTACTTC. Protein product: CASSPTDRQETQYF.